Below, one T cell receptor beta chain is given with its context. Only in-frame clones appear in the TCRdb table, and some are missing; sequencing was by immunoSEQ multiplex PCR. Of roughly 380,000 clones listed, more than 70% are singletons. This sample is part of a study of blood T cell repertoires in COVID-19. For the study at large: Samples came from the United States, Italy and Spain, spanning acute and convalescent COVID-19.

Germline CDR1 reads SGHAT; CDR2 reads FQNNGV. Unmatched junction bases numbered 12, after V lost 5 bases and J lost 5 bases. CDR3 size: 18 residues. The chain links TRBV11-2 to TRBJ2-1, with 13 positions matching TRBD2. This clonotype originated in a woman aged 55 to 70 with COVID-19, enrolled during active disease. The sequenced sample consisted of peripheral blood. In DNA, the CDR3 is TGTGCCAGCAGCCCCTCTTACGGACTAGCGGGGGCCCACAATGAGCAGTTCTTC. This encodes CASSPSYGLAGAHNEQFF.